This passage covers 30 T cell receptor beta chains from one sample sequenced in a study of T cell repertoires in cytomegalovirus infection. These receptors are not linked to any known antigen. TCRdb reprocessed the reads via MiXCR and lists one record per CDR3 protein. Of about 310,000 distinct CDR3 sequences in the sample, 20% to 30% were seen once. The starting material was cultured PBMCs, obtained from culture after CMV antigen stimulation. All receptors come from a human donor in good health (CMV status not recorded). Some clones in this sample may be carry-over from other donors' samples.

This chain joins TRBV7-9 and TRBJ1-4, with no clear D. The CDR3 runs 15 residues. Trimming took 6 bases from V and 6 from J, leaving 17 bases between them. Germline CDR1 reads SEHNR; CDR2 reads FQNEAQ (reference sequence). CDR3 DNA: TGTGCCAGCAGTCCTACCGGATGGGAGGATGAAAAACTGTTTTTT. This sequence encodes CASSPTGWEDEKLFF.

This chain connects TRBV20-1 to TRBJ2-1; D remains ambiguous. CDR3 size: 11 residues. Trimming removed 3 bases from V and 5 bases from J, with 5 bases in between. The V gene's germline CDR1 is DFQATT and CDR2 SNEGSKA (reference sequence). CDR3 bases: TGCAGTGCTAGGGCTAACAATGAGCAGTTCTTC. Amino acid sequence: CSARANNEQFF.

This clonotype was detected many times. The rearrangement links TRBV7-2 to TRBJ2-5; 11 bases are a match to TRBD1. The CDR3 contains 15 residues. After removal of 5 bases from V and 4 bases from J, the junction contained 6 bases not matched to a gene. In germline, CDR1 is SGHTA, CDR2 FQGNSA. CDR3 nucleotide sequence: TGTGCCAGCAGCCGGCCCGGGACAGGGGGAGAGACCCAGTACTTC. Protein sequence: CASSRPGTGGETQYF.

There are many counts of this clonotype. The chain is built from TRBV7-2 and TRBJ1-1; D is uncertain. Between the trimmed V and J ends, which lost 5 bases and 4 bases, there was a span of 17 bases. CDR1 and CDR2 (germline): SGHTA, FQGNSA. The CDR3 covers 15 residues. In nucleotides, the CDR3 is TGTGCCAGCAGCCCCATTAGAGGGTTCAGCACTGAAGCTTTCTTT. Translating gives CASSPIRGFSTEAFF.

The genes are TRBV4-1 and TRBJ1-5; TRBD1 aligns across 7 bases. The V gene's germline CDR1 is MGHRA and CDR2 YSYEKL. The J segment lost 6 bases and the V segment lost 2 bases, leaving 4 bases of the junction unmatched. The CDR3 runs to 14 residues. The CDR3 nucleotides are TGCGCCAGCAGCCAAAACAGGGGCTCTCAGCCCCAGCATTTT. Translation: CASSQNRGSQPQHF.

The sample holds many counts of this clonotype. The chain has TRBV27 and TRBJ2-1; TRBD2 agrees at 11 bases. Trimming took 5 bases from V and 15 from J; bases not matched to a gene: 9. Germline CDR1 reads MNHEY; CDR2 reads SMNVEV (reference sequence). The CDR3 has 13 residues. CDR3 in amino acids: CASSTSGRSQWFF. The CDR3, as DNA: TGTGCCAGCAGTACTAGCGGGAGAAGCCAGTGGTTCTTC.

The chain couples TRBV2 to TRBJ2-1, with TRBD2 matching 14 bases. V dropped 9 bases and J dropped 9; count of bases not matched to a gene: 10. Germline loops: CDR1 SNHLY, CDR2 FYNNEI. The CDR3 has 15 residues. CDR3 sequence reads: CARNSGLAGVGEQFF. CDR3 DNA: TGTGCCAGAAATTCGGGACTAGCGGGAGTTGGTGAGCAGTTCTTC. Based on the CDR3 plus reference TRBV2 and TRBJ2-1, the full variable domain is EPEVTQTPSHQVTQMGQEVILRCVPISNHLYFYWYRQILGQKVEFLVSFYNNEISEKSEIFDDQFSVERPDGSNFTLKIRSTKLEDSAMYFCARNSGLAGVGEQFFGPGTRLTVL.

The V gene is TRBV20-1, the J gene TRBJ2-6, with TRBD1 matching over 9 bases. J gave up 1 base and V 3 bases, and 4 bases lay outside the gene matches. The CDR3 spans 16 residues. From germline, CDR1 is DFQATT and CDR2 SNEGSKA (reference sequence). In DNA, the CDR3 is TGCAGTGCTAGGGGGACAGGGTCTTCTGGGGCCAACGTCCTGACTTTC. Translated: CSARGTGSSGANVLTF.

This clonotype has just a few counts. The chain joins TRBV6-1 to TRBJ2-7; tentatively, D is TRBD2 (5 bases). The CDR3 length is 16 residues. V lost 5 bases to trimming and J lost 3 bases, with 20 bases between them. Germline-derived CDR1 and CDR2 are MNHNS and SASEGT. CDR3 region: CASSLPPRTGYYEQYF. CDR3 coding DNA: TGTGCCAGCAGTCTACCGCCTCGGACGGGGTACTACGAGCAGTACTTC.

At least ten counts were recorded for this clonotype. The V call is TRBV20-1, the J call TRBJ2-3, with D perhaps TRBD1 or TRBD2 (5 bases each). V gave up 0 bases and J gave up 2 bases, with 9 bases separating them. CDR3 size: 14 residues. Germline CDR1 reads DFQATT; CDR2 reads SNEGSKA (reference sequence). CDR3 sequence (DNA): TGCAGTGCTAGAGACACGGGGCTCACAGATACGCAGTATTTT. It is translated as CSARDTGLTDTQYF.

This clonotype was observed a handful of times. The CDR3, as DNA: TGTGCCAGTAGTGAGGTTGCGTTTCAAGAGACCCAGTACTTC. It encodes CASSEVAFQETQYF. The chain employs TRBV19 and TRBJ2-5; D remains ambiguous. CDR3 length: 14 residues. From germline, CDR1 is LNHDA and CDR2 SQIVND (reference sequence). Between the trimmed V and J ends, which lost 5 bases and 2 bases, there was a span of 12 bases.

The chain uses TRBV19 and TRBJ1-2; perhaps TRBD1 as D (5 bases). The CDR3 has 13 amino acids. Looked up from germline, CDR1 is LNHDA and CDR2 is SQIVND (reference sequence). Trimming stripped 2 bases from V and 2 bases from J, with 6 bases between. The CDR3: CASSIRGNYGYTF. Here the CDR3 DNA reads TGTGCCAGTAGTATAAGGGGAAACTATGGCTACACCTTC. The full variable domain, rest sourced from reference TRBV19 and TRBJ1-2, is DGGITQSPKYLFRKEGQNVTLSCEQNLNHDAMYWYRQDPGQGLRLIYYSQIVNDFQKGDIAEGYSVSREKKESFPLTVTSAQKNPTAFYLCASSIRGNYGYTFGSGTRLTVV.

This clonotype has a count of ten or more. This chain joins TRBV6-2 or TRBV6-3 and TRBJ1-5, with D unresolved. Germline V lookup: CDR1 MNHEY, CDR2 SVGEGT. There are 17 residues in the CDR3. Between the trimmed V and J ends, which lost 6 bases and 0 bases, there was a span of 18 bases. The CDR3 is CASSRNSGFNSNQPQHF. The CDR3 DNA follows: TGTGCCAGCAGCCGAAATTCGGGGTTTAATAGCAATCAGCCCCAGCATTTT.

The chain recombines TRBV19 with TRBJ1-5; 8 nucleotides align to TRBD1. Losses at the gene ends were 5 bases for V and 6 bases for J; bases not matched to a gene: 6. CDR3 length: 14 residues. Germline V gene data show CDR1 as LNHDA and CDR2 as SQIVND (reference sequence). The CDR3 spells CASSVGQGSQPQHF. CDR3 in DNA: TGTGCCAGTAGTGTCGGACAGGGAAGTCAGCCCCAGCATTTT.

In this sample, this clonotype turned up many times. The chain employs TRBV7-2 and TRBJ2-5; D remains unclear. The CDR3 consists of 14 residues. V dropped 3 bases and J dropped 0 bases, with 8 bases sitting between them. Germline CDR1 SGHTA, CDR2 FQGNSA. CDR3 nucleotides: TGTGCCAGCAGCTTCAGTCACAACCAAGAGACCCAGTACTTC. This encodes CASSFSHNQETQYF.

This clonotype occurred many times. The J gene is TRBJ1-2, the V gene TRBV7-2, with 7 bases aligning to TRBD1. CDR1 is SGHTA, CDR2 FQGNSA, per germline. The CDR3 runs to 12 residues. With 4 bases clipped from V and 7 bases from J, the junction kept 3 bases outside the gene matches. The CDR3 protein is CASSSTGFGYTF. As DNA, the CDR3 is TGTGCCAGCAGCTCGACAGGGTTTGGCTACACCTTC.

The J gene is TRBJ1-3, the V gene TRBV6-5, with a tentative D call TRBD1 (5 bases). Trimming pared 4 bases from V and 1 base from J, leaving 11 bases between. The CDR3 runs to 15 residues. Per germline, CDR1 MNHEY and CDR2 SVGAGI. The CDR3 region is CASSSADRSGNTIYF. The CDR3 region has the DNA TGTGCCAGCAGTTCAGCCGACAGATCTGGAAACACCATATATTTT.

This rearrangement joins TRBV6-2 or TRBV6-3 to TRBJ1-1; TRBD1 matches 8 bases. This CDR3 is built from 15 residues. J gave up 2 bases and V 6 bases, and 8 bases lay outside the gene matches. Looked up from germline, CDR1 is MNHEY and CDR2 is SVGEGT. CDR3 in DNA: TGTGCCAGCAGGTCTCCCAGGGGGCTTAACACTGAAGCTTTCTTT. Its protein product is CASRSPRGLNTEAFF.

This clonotype showed up many times. This chain uses TRBV7-2 with TRBJ2-7; 8 bases match TRBD1. The CDR3 length is 16 residues. CDR1 SGHTA and CDR2 FQGNSA come from the germline V gene. V shed 1 base and J 4 bases; nucleotides not matched to a gene: 9. For the CDR3, the DNA is TGTGCCAGCAGCTTAGGGGCAGGGGGCTTTTCGTACGAGCAGTACTTC. Translating it yields CASSLGAGGFSYEQYF.

CDR3 nucleotides: TGCGCCAGCAGTCGGGACAGCCAAGACCTGAACACTGAAGCTTTCTTT. Translated, it gives CASSRDSQDLNTEAFF. The chain combines TRBV4-3 with TRBJ1-1; 7 positions agree with TRBD1. CDR1 is LGHNA, CDR2 YSLEER, per germline. Unmatched junction bases numbered 10, after V lost 6 bases and J lost 0 bases. The CDR3 has 16 amino acids.

The table lists this clonotype with a few counts. For the CDR3, the DNA is TGCAGTGCTAGAGGCCGGGACTACCAAGAGACCCAGTACTTC. Amino acids: CSARGRDYQETQYF. This sequence joins TRBV20-1 and TRBJ2-5; D possibly corresponds to TRBD2 (6 bases). Germline V gene data show CDR1 as DFQATT and CDR2 as SNEGSKA (reference sequence). The CDR3 contains 14 residues. V lost 1 base, J lost 0 bases, and 9 bases lay in between.

This clonotype was observed a handful of times. The gene calls are TRBV7-8 and TRBJ1-1; D is undetermined. The CDR3 loop spans 13 amino acids. V gave up 2 bases and J gave up 5 bases, with 9 bases separating them. Germline-derived CDR1 and CDR2 are SGHVS and FQNEAQ. The CDR3 here is CASSLLLGTEAFF. In DNA form, the CDR3 reads TGTGCCAGCAGCTTATTGCTGGGGACTGAAGCTTTCTTT. The full variable domain, in which reference TRBV7-8 and TRBJ1-1 provide the parts outside the CDR3, is GAGVSQSPRYKVAKRGQDVALRCDPISGHVSLFWYQQALGQGPEFLTYFQNEAQLDKSGLPSDRFFAERPEGSVSTLKIQRTQQEDSAVYLCASSLLLGTEAFFGQGTRLTVV.

V usage is TRBV5-4 and J usage is TRBJ2-7; TRBD2 might be the D (7 bases). This CDR3 region has 14 residues. In germline, CDR1 is SGHNT, CDR2 YYREEE (reference sequence). Trimming pared 7 bases from V and 7 bases from J, leaving 21 bases between. Written as DNA, the CDR3 is TGTGCCAGCGCCGGGGGGCCCAGGACGCGAGAGCAGTACTTC. This encodes CASAGGPRTREQYF.

This clonotype was seen ten or more times. The V call is TRBV7-2, the J call TRBJ2-5, with no clear D. The V and J ends lost 2 bases and 2 bases respectively, with 9 bases between them. This CDR3 is built from 14 residues. The germline gives CDR1 SGHTA, CDR2 FQGNSA. CDR3 in DNA: TGTGCCAGCAGCTTATATGGCCCACAAGAGACCCAGTACTTC. It encodes CASSLYGPQETQYF. The complete variable domain, with remaining parts taken from reference TRBV7-2 and TRBJ2-5, reads GAGVSQSPSNKVTEKGKDVELRCDPISGHTALYWYRQSLGQGLEFLIYFQGNSAPDKSGLPSDRFSAERTGGSVSTLTIQRTQQEDSAVYLCASSLYGPQETQYFGPGTRLLVL.

This CDR3 is CASSPGVHEQFF. The CDR3 region has the DNA TGTGCCAGCTCACCAGGAGTACATGAGCAGTTCTTC. The chain uses TRBV18 and TRBJ2-1; D is ambiguous. From germline, CDR1 is KGHSH and CDR2 LQKENI. V was cut by 2 bases and J by 8 bases, with 7 bases left in between. This CDR3 is built from 12 residues.

In its sample, this clonotype was seen many times. The chain has TRBV11-2 and TRBJ2-3, with 7 bases matching TRBD2. With V trimmed by 1 base and J by 4 bases, 14 bases remained unmatched. This CDR3 comprises 18 residues. Germline CDR1 SGHAT, CDR2 FQNNGV. This CDR3 reads CASSLAHARLASPDTQYF. In DNA form, the CDR3 reads TGTGCCAGCAGCTTAGCCCACGCTCGACTAGCCTCCCCAGATACGCAGTATTTT.

The chain couples TRBV7-9 to TRBJ2-7; D assignment may be TRBD1 or TRBD2 (5 bases each). This CDR3 has 15 residues. Germline V gene data show CDR1 as SEHNR and CDR2 as FQNEAQ (reference sequence). V shed 1 base and J shed 6 bases, with 16 bases lying between them. The CDR3 coding sequence is TGTGCCAGCAGCTTAGGAGAGGGTAGGGGATCCGAGCAGTACTTC. It yields the protein CASSLGEGRGSEQYF.

The rearrangement links TRBV19 to TRBJ2-3; D is unresolved. Germline-derived CDR1 and CDR2 are LNHDA and SQIVND (reference sequence). The length of the CDR3 is 13 residues. The V and J ends lost 4 bases and 2 bases respectively, with 7 bases between them. This chain's CDR3 is CASSTRNTDTQYF. CDR3 coding DNA: TGTGCCAGTAGTACCAGAAACACAGATACGCAGTATTTT.

The chain has TRBV6-5 and TRBJ2-7, with 10 bases lining up with TRBD1. Looked up from germline, CDR1 is MNHEY and CDR2 is SVGAGI. This CDR3 has 14 amino acids. V gave up 5 bases and J gave up 2 bases; unmatched junction bases: 3. For the CDR3, the DNA is TGTGCCAGCAGTCTCGGACAGGGGGCCTACGAGCAGTACGTC. As protein: CASSLGQGAYEQYV.

This clonotype was recorded a few times. V is TRBV6-2 or TRBV6-3 and J is TRBJ2-2; D is undetermined. Trimming took off 0 bases at V and 7 bases at J, with 9 bases between the two ends. Germline-derived CDR1 and CDR2 are MNHEY and SVGEGT. This CDR3 spans 14 amino acids. CDR3 bases: TGTGCCAGCAGTTACTCGCCGCTAGGCGGGGAGCTGTTTTTT. Protein: CASSYSPLGGELFF.